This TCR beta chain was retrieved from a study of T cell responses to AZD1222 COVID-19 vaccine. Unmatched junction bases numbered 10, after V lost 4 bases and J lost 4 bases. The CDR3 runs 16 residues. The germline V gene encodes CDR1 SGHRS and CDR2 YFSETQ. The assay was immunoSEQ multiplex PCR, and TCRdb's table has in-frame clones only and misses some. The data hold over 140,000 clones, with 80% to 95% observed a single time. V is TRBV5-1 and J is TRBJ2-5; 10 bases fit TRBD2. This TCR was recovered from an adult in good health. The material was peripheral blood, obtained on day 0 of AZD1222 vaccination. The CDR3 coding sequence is TGCGCCAGCAGCGGGACGGTAGCGGGAGGCAGAGAGACCCAGTACTTC. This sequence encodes CASSGTVAGGRETQYF.